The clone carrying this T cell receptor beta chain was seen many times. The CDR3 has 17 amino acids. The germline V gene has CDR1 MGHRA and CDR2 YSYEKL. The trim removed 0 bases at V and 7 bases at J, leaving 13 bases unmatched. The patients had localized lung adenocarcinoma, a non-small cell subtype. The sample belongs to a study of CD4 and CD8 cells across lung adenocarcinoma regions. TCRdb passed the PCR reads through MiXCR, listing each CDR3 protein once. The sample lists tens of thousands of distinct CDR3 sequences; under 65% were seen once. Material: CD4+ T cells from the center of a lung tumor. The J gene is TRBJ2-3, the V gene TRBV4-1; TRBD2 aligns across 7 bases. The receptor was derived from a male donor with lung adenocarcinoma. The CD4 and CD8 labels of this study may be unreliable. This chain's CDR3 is CASSQDEGGVGGNTQYF. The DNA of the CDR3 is TGCGCCAGCAGCCAAGATGAAGGAGGGGTGGGAGGGAATACGCAGTATTTT.